This T cell receptor (beta chain) was found in a study of cytotoxic CD8 clonotypes in ibrutinib-treated CLL. This clone was detected only once. V was clipped by 0 bases and J by 0 bases, with 15 bases between them. Germline CDR1 LNHNV, CDR2 YYDKDF (reference sequence). The CDR3 has 18 residues. Investigators sought sequencing depths of between 1 in 200,000 and 1 in 1 million T cells. Assay used: immunoSEQ multiplex PCR; TCRdb lists only in-frame clones, some missing. This table has roughly 300,000 clones, less than 85% appearing once. The chain combines TRBV15 with TRBJ2-1; perhaps TRBD2 as D (6 bases). This receptor was identified in a human donor with chronic lymphocytic leukemia. The sample here was PBMCs, taken at disease progression, from a patient treated with ibrutinib. Here the CDR3 DNA reads TGTGCCACCAGCAGAGATAGGGTAGCGGCAATCTCCTACAATGAGCAGTTCTTC. Amino acids: CATSRDRVAAISYNEQFF.